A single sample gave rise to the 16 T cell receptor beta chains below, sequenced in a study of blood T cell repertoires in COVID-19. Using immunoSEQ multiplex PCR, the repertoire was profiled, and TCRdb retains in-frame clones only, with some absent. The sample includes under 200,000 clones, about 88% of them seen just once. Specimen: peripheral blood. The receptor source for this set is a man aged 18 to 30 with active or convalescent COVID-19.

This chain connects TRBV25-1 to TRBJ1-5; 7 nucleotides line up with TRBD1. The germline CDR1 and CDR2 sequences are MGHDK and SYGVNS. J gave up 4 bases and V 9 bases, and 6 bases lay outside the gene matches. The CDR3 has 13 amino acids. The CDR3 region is CASQQGSNQPQHF. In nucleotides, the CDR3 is TGTGCCAGTCAACAGGGGAGTAATCAGCCCCAGCATTTT.

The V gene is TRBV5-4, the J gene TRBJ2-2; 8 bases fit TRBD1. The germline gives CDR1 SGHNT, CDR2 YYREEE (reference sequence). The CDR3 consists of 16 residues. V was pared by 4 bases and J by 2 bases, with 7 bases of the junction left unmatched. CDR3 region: CASSPPGQANTGELFF. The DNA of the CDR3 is TGTGCCAGCAGCCCGCCGGGACAGGCTAACACCGGGGAGCTGTTTTTT.

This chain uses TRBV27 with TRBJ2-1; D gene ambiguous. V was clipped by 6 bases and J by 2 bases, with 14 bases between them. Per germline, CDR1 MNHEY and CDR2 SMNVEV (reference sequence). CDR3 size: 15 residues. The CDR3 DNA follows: TGTGCCAGCAGCCACGCTAGTAAGGCCTACAATGAGCAGTTCTTC. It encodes CASSHASKAYNEQFF.

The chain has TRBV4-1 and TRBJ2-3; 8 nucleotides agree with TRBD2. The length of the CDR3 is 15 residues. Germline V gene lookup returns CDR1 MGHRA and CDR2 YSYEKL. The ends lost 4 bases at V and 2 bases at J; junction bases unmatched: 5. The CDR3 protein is CASSPLADNTDTQYF. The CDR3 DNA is TGCGCCAGCAGCCCACTAGCGGATAACACAGATACGCAGTATTTT.

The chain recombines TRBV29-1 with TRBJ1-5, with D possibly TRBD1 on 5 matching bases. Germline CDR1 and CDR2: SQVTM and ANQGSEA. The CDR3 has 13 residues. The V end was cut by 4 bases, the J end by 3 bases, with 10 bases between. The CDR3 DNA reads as TGCAGCGTTGCCGACAGCTTCAATCAGCCCCAGCATTTT. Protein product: CSVADSFNQPQHF.

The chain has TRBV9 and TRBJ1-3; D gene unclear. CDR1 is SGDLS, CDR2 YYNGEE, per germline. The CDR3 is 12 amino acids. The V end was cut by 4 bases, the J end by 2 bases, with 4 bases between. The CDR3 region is CASSRPGNTIYF. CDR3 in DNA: TGTGCCAGCAGCCGTCCTGGAAACACCATATATTTT.

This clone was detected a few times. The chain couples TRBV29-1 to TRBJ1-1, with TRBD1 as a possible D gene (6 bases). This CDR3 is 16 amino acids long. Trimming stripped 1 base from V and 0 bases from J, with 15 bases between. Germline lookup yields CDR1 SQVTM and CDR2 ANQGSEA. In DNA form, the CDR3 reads TGCAGCGTTGAAGGCGGTCCAGGGGAAATGAACACTGAAGCTTTCTTT. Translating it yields CSVEGGPGEMNTEAFF.

The DNA of the CDR3 is TGTGCCAGCAGCTACGGCTCCTACAATGAGCAGTTCTTC. This encodes CASSYGSYNEQFF. This chain uses TRBV28 with TRBJ2-1; D is ambiguous. Trimming removed 6 bases at V and 0 bases at J, with 6 bases between. The CDR3 is 13 residues long. Germline lookup yields CDR1 MDHEN and CDR2 SYDVKM.

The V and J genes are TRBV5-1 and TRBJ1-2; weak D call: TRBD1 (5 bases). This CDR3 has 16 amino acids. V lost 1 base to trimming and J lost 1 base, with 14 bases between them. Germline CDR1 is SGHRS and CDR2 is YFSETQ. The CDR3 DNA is TGCGCCAGCAGCTTGATTGGGGACTTATTTAACTATGGCTACACCTTC. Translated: CASSLIGDLFNYGYTF.

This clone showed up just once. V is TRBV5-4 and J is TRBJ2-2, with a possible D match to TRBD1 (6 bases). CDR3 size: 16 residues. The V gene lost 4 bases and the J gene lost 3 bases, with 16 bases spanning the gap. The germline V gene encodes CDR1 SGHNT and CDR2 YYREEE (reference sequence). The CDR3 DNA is TGTGCCAGCAGCCAAACAGGGTTTGAATACACCGGGGAGCTGTTTTTT. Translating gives CASSQTGFEYTGELFF.

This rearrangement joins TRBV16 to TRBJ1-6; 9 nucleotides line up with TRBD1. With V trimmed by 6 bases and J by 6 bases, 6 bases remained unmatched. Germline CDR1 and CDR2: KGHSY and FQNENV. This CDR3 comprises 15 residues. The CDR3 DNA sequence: TGTGCCAGCAGAACACAGGGGGCCGGTAATTCACCCCTCCACTTT. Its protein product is CASRTQGAGNSPLHF.

Here the CDR3 DNA reads TGTGCCTGGAGTGAATCGAAAGCCATTCAGTACTTC. Translation: CAWSESKAIQYF. This chain connects TRBV30 to TRBJ2-4; D is uncertain. Per the germline V gene, CDR1 is GTSNPN and CDR2 is SVGIG (reference sequence). The CDR3 has 12 residues. V lost 1 base and J lost 9, with 10 bases in between.

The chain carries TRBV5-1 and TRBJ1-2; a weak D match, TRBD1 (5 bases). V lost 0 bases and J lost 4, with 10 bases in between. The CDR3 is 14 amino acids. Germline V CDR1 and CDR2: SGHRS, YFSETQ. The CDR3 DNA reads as TGCGCCAGCAGCTTGGGTCAGGGTGCCTATGGCTACACCTTC. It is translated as CASSLGQGAYGYTF.

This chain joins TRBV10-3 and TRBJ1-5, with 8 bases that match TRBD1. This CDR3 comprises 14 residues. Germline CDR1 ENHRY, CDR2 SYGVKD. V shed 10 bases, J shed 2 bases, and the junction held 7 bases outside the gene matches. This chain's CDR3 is CATRDRYGNQPQHF. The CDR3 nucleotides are TGTGCCACCCGGGACAGGTATGGCAATCAGCCCCAGCATTTT.

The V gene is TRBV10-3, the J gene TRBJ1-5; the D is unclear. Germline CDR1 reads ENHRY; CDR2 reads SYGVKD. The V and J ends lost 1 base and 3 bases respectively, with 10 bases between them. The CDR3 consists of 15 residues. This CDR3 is CAISEFQNSNQPQHF. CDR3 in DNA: TGTGCCATCAGTGAGTTCCAGAATTCCAATCAGCCCCAGCATTTT.

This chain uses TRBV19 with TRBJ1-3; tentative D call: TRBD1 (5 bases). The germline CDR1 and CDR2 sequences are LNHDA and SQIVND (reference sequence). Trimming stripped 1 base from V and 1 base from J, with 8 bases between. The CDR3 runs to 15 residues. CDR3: CASSIVGGSGNTIYF. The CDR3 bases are TGTGCCAGTAGTATAGTGGGGGGATCTGGAAACACCATATATTTT.